These 20 T cell receptor beta chains came from one sample sequenced in a study of blood T cell repertoires in COVID-19. Data came from immunoSEQ multiplex PCR; TCRdb stores just in-frame clones and leaves some out. The sample lists 250,000 to 300,000 clones; 80% to 85% were seen once. The sample was PBMCs or T cells enriched from blood (not recorded which). These receptor sequences come from a man aged 50 or older who had recovered from COVID-19.

This chain joins TRBV7-2 and TRBJ2-2; a weak D match, TRBD2 (5 bases). The CDR3 has 13 residues. The V end was cut by 5 bases, the J end by 5 bases, with 9 bases between. Germline assignment: CDR1 SGHTA and CDR2 FQGNSA. CDR3 residues: CASSQTGTGELFF. In DNA form, the CDR3 reads TGTGCCAGCAGCCAGACGGGGACCGGGGAGCTGTTTTTT. Combining the CDR3 with reference TRBV7-2 and TRBJ2-2 gives the whole variable domain GAGVSQSPSNKVTEKGKDVELRCDPISGHTALYWYRQSLGQGLEFLIYFQGNSAPDKSGLPSDRFSAERTGGSVSTLTIQRTQQEDSAVYLCASSQTGTGELFFGEGSRLTVL.

Only one count was recorded for this clone. This sequence joins TRBV6-4 and TRBJ2-1; 8 nucleotides match TRBD1. Germline values: CDR1 MRHNA, CDR2 SNTAGT. V gave up 10 bases and J gave up 4 bases; unmatched junction bases: 6. The CDR3 is 13 residues long. The CDR3 sequence is CATRDRIYNEQFF. DNA for the CDR3: TGTGCCACTCGGGACAGGATTTACAATGAGCAGTTCTTC.

This clone showed up just a few times. The chain has TRBV7-3 and TRBJ2-1, with D possibly matching TRBD1 (5 bases). V was cut by 5 bases and J by 8 bases, with 13 bases left in between. CDR1 is SGHTA, CDR2 FQGTGA, per germline. This CDR3 spans 13 amino acids. DNA for the CDR3: TGTGCCAGCAGCCCAAACATGGGGCATGAGCAGTTCTTC. It specifies CASSPNMGHEQFF.

The V call is TRBV19, the J call TRBJ2-2; D uncertain. The CDR3 is 14 residues long. From germline, CDR1 is LNHDA and CDR2 SQIVND (reference sequence). V shed 2 bases and J shed 6 bases, with 10 bases lying between them. The CDR3 reads CASSIIAGAGELFF. In DNA form, the CDR3 reads TGTGCCAGTAGTATAATTGCCGGAGCCGGGGAGCTGTTTTTT.

The V and J genes are TRBV28 and TRBJ2-5; TRBD2 matches 8 bases. Trimming took 6 bases from V and 3 from J; bases not matched to a gene: 12. CDR1 and CDR2 from the germline V gene are MDHEN and SYDVKM. The CDR3 has 16 residues. The CDR3 protein is CASRTFGVGREETQYF. In DNA form, the CDR3 reads TGTGCCAGCAGAACATTTGGGGTCGGGAGGGAAGAGACCCAGTACTTC.

The V gene is TRBV6-2 or TRBV6-3, the J gene TRBJ1-3; possibly TRBD1 for D (5 bases). The ends were cut back, 2 bases at V and 0 bases at J, with 5 bases in the middle. The CDR3 consists of 14 residues. Germline CDR1 is MNHEY and CDR2 is SVGEGT. Written as DNA, the CDR3 is TGTGCCAGCAGTTACGACAGCTCTGGAAACACCATATATTTT. It translates to CASSYDSSGNTIYF.

This chain's CDR3 is CASSSDRVNSPLHF. For the CDR3, the DNA is TGCGCCAGCAGCTCCGACAGGGTGAATTCACCCCTCCACTTT. This chain links TRBV5-1 with TRBJ1-6, with 7 bases that match TRBD1. The CDR3 sequence is 14 residues long. Germline CDR1 SGHRS, CDR2 YFSETQ. Losses at the gene ends were 3 bases for V and 7 bases for J; bases not matched to a gene: 4.

This chain connects TRBV27 to TRBJ2-7; 8 nucleotides match TRBD1. V lost 5 bases, J lost 1 base, and 4 bases stayed unmatched. Germline lookup yields CDR1 MNHEY and CDR2 SMNVEV (reference sequence). The CDR3 spans 14 residues. The CDR3 DNA is TGTGCCAGCAGTGCAGGGGGCCGGTCCTACGAGCAGTACTTC. This translates into CASSAGGRSYEQYF.

The V call is TRBV19, the J call TRBJ2-6, with unresolved D. Germline CDR1 reads LNHDA; CDR2 reads SQIVND (reference sequence). V was clipped by 5 bases and J by 2 bases, with 7 bases between them. The CDR3 has 14 residues. The CDR3 region has the DNA TGTGCCAGTAGTTCGGGTGCTGGGGCCAACGTCCTGACTTTC. Protein product: CASSSGAGANVLTF.

The rearrangement joins TRBV18 to TRBJ2-7, with D perhaps TRBD2 (5 bases). The CDR3 is 12 residues long. Trimming took off 1 base at V and 5 bases at J, with 6 bases between the two ends. The germline V gene has CDR1 KGHSH and CDR2 LQKENI. The CDR3 is CASSPQRDEQYF. As DNA, the CDR3 is TGTGCCAGCTCACCACAGAGGGACGAGCAGTACTTC.

This chain joins TRBV11-3 and TRBJ2-7, with TRBD2 matching 12 bases. CDR1 and CDR2 from the germline V gene are SGHNT and YENEEA. The CDR3 loop spans 18 amino acids. The trim removed 5 bases at V and 0 bases at J, leaving 11 bases unmatched. The CDR3 bases are TGTGCCAGCAGCCCCAGGACTAGCGGGACCTATTACTCCTACGAGCAGTACTTC. As protein: CASSPRTSGTYYSYEQYF.

The chain carries TRBV28 and TRBJ1-1; tentative D call: TRBD1 (6 bases). Germline V gives CDR1 MDHEN, CDR2 SYDVKM. V was cut by 4 bases and J by 8 bases, with 14 bases left in between. The CDR3 is made up of 13 amino acids. The CDR3 nucleotides are TGTGCCAGCAGTTCTCACAGGGTTCAGGAAGCTTTCTTT. As protein: CASSSHRVQEAFF.

The J gene is TRBJ1-2, the V gene TRBV19; 7 bases map to TRBD1. Germline-derived CDR1 and CDR2 are LNHDA and SQIVND (reference sequence). The CDR3 has 16 residues. The junction had 18 bases not matched to a gene; V was cut back by 7 bases and J by 7 bases. The CDR3 coding sequence is TGTGCCAGTACCCGAAGTCTAGGACTCAGGGGGTCTGGCTACACCTTC. Encoded protein: CASTRSLGLRGSGYTF.

This clone has a single count. The CDR3 DNA reads TGCAGTGCTAGTCGGGGACACCGACTTAATGAAAAACTGTTTTTT. Translated: CSASRGHRLNEKLFF. The chain recombines TRBV20-1 with TRBJ1-4; TRBD1 might be the D (6 bases). The CDR3 has 15 residues. The V gene lost 3 bases and the J gene lost 4 bases, with 15 bases spanning the gap. Per the germline V gene, CDR1 is DFQATT and CDR2 is SNEGSKA (reference sequence).

The V gene is TRBV3-1 (or the pseudogene TRBV3-2), the J gene TRBJ1-4; D uncertain. The germline CDR1 and CDR2 sequences are LGHDT and YNNKEL (reference sequence). CDR3 size: 15 residues. Trimming shortened V by 4 bases and J by 3 bases, and 12 bases separated the two germline ends. The CDR3 sequence is CASSPRLPPNEKLFF. CDR3 nucleotides: TGTGCCAGCAGCCCCAGACTTCCGCCTAATGAAAAACTGTTTTTT.

This sequence joins TRBV3-1 (or the pseudogene TRBV3-2) and TRBJ2-7; 7 bases line up with TRBD1. Germline loops: CDR1 LGHDT, CDR2 YNNKEL (reference sequence). This CDR3 spans 16 amino acids. The V and J ends lost 4 bases and 3 bases, in that order; junction bases with no gene match: 12. This CDR3 is CASSRQRTGLYYEQYF. Written as DNA, the CDR3 is TGTGCCAGCAGCCGACAGAGGACAGGTCTTTACTACGAGCAGTACTTC.

Here the CDR3 reads CASSRSNQPQHF. Written as DNA, the CDR3 is TGTGCCAGTAGTCGGAGCAATCAGCCCCAGCATTTT. The rearrangement uses TRBV19 and TRBJ1-5; D is undetermined. Germline CDR1 reads LNHDA; CDR2 reads SQIVND (reference sequence). This CDR3 region has 12 residues. The ends were cut back, 5 bases at V and 1 base at J, with 3 bases in the middle.

J is TRBJ2-7 and V is TRBV5-1; a weak D match, TRBD1 (5 bases). Germline V gene lookup returns CDR1 SGHRS and CDR2 YFSETQ. V was cut by 4 bases and J by 4 bases, with 12 bases left in between. The CDR3 is 13 residues long. The CDR3 DNA reads as TGCGCCAGCAGCAGGGGCAACTTATACGAGCAGTACTTC. It yields the protein CASSRGNLYEQYF.

The chain uses TRBV10-3 and TRBJ2-1; tentative D call: TRBD2 (5 bases). V lost 7 bases to trimming and J lost 3 bases, with 16 bases between them. The germline CDR1 and CDR2 sequences are ENHRY and SYGVKD. CDR3 length: 15 amino acids. The chain's CDR3 is CAITDEADLYNEQFF. In DNA, the CDR3 is TGTGCCATCACCGACGAAGCGGACCTCTACAATGAGCAGTTCTTC.

This clone was detected only once. V and J are TRBV4-2 and TRBJ2-1, with a possible D match to TRBD2 (6 bases). This CDR3 comprises 14 residues. Trimming shortened V by 6 bases and J by 8 bases, and 17 bases separated the two germline ends. The germline CDR1 and CDR2 sequences are LGHNA and YNFKEQ. The CDR3 coding sequence is TGTGCCAGCAGAACCCACGGCGGCGGGGATGAGCAGTTCTTC. It yields the protein CASRTHGGGDEQFF.